This TCR beta chain was found in a study of cytotoxic CD8 clonotypes in ibrutinib-treated CLL (dated by TCRdb to about 2021). In terms of the full investigation: In this cohort, some 14 patients were treatment-naive and fewer than 13 were relapsed/refractory, while roughly 17 had unmutated IGHV. Samples at response were collected after a median of 12 months of treatment, with a range of about 6 to 40 months. Samples averaged about 260,000 productive templates and 90,000 to 100,000 productive rearrangements. Partial responses were observed in 24 patients and complete responses in 2; after a median follow-up of roughly 72 months, remission was maintained in approximately 14 patients and progression was observed in approximately 12. Every remission and progressive disease sample was obtained while ibrutinib was still being received by the patients. Cryopreserved peripheral blood mononuclear cells were collected at three points: before therapy, at response, and at either sustained remission or disease progression. Of the approximately 86 people in the trial, approximately 26 had longitudinal samples available.

This clone turned up a few times. Its binding antigen is unknown. There are no base qualities to consult, and no much larger clone falls within one base. The study at large found these results: Public clonotypes were found to be uncommon and were observed to contract or remain stable during treatment; the increase in clonality was shown to reflect expansion of private clonotypes at ibrutinib response. Sampling times were not matched between patients in sustained remission and patients whose disease was progressing, and lymph node repertoires were not examined. Baseline clonality exceeded that of age-matched healthy donors and correlated strongly with circulating CD8+ T-cell counts. At ibrutinib response clonality went up, during sustained remission it held steady, and at progression it dropped back toward baseline.

The goal of deep resolution MiSeq sequencing was a depth between 1 in 1 million and 1 in 200,000 T cells, and coverage averaged 10x per clonotype. TCR beta libraries were generated with the immunoSEQ hsTCRB Kit. On the authors' methods: ImmunoSEQ Data Assistant and ImmunoSEQ Analyzer were used for data analysis, and V, D and J genes were assigned according to IMGT definitions. Clonality, with values ranging from 0 to 1, was calculated as one minus the normalized Shannon entropy of productive rearrangement frequencies. Public clonotype analysis was restricted to overrepresented clonotypes comprising at least 0.05% of each patient's repertoire. Approximately 14 age-matched healthy donor repertoires from immuneACCESS were used as controls for clonality. Imported from immuneACCESS, the table was reduced by TCRdb to in-frame sequences with V and J called. These copies leave out some clones; in studies compared against another copy, an unresolved V gene accounts for under half, and the cause of the remainder is not known. V, J and clone size were drawn from that table, and D and trimming were deduced from the DNA. The sample table shows about 25,000 clones, and over 55% are seen once. The biggest ten clones account for under 50% of the sample.

Per the publication, the time point label means: about eleven months on ibrutinib. Approximately 2 micrograms of genomic DNA were extracted from cryopreserved PBMCs for TCR beta library preparation. Longitudinal blood samples from CLL patients receiving ibrutinib monotherapy were subjected to high-throughput TCR beta sequencing. The patients took part in an open-label, single-center phase 2 trial of ibrutinib monotherapy. From a lookup of the germline V gene, CDR1 and CDR2 are KGHSH and LQKENI. The CDR3 contains 17 residues, cysteine and phenylalanine counted. Only the CDR3 part of the read is kept: 51 bases, read in frame from the first base. V ends up 3 bases short and J 2 bases short, with an unmatched junction base count of 9.

The TCR originated in a human donor with chronic lymphocytic leukemia. This receptor chain uses TRBV18 and TRBJ1-5; TRBD1 fits 8 bases in the junction. The sample consisted of PBMCs, taken after 12 months of ibrutinib treatment. The DNA is TGTGCCAGCTCACCGGAACAGGGGGTGCAGGGCAATCAGCCCCAGCATTTT. It translates as CASSPEQGVQGNQPQHF.